The 23 T cell receptor beta chains presented below share a single source sample, sequenced in a study of cytotoxic CD8 clonotypes in ibrutinib-treated CLL. Produced via immunoSEQ multiplex PCR; TCRdb's table is partial and in-frame only. The table has some 26,000 clones, 70% to 90% seen once. The specimen comprised PBMCs, sampled after 24 months of ibrutinib treatment. All receptors come from a human donor with chronic lymphocytic leukemia.

V is TRBV12-5 and J is TRBJ2-5; tentative D call: TRBD2 (6 bases). This CDR3 contains 15 residues. The germline CDR1 and CDR2 sequences are LGHNT and FRNRAP. Trimming cost V 5 bases and J 5 bases, with 18 bases left between them. The CDR3 DNA reads as TGTGCTAGTGGTGAAGGGGACTTCGCCAGGGAGACCCAGTACTTC. This codes for CASGEGDFARETQYF.

The gene calls are TRBV5-1 and TRBJ2-1; D perhaps matches TRBD2 (7 bases). V was cut by 4 bases and J by 6 bases, with 17 bases left in between. The CDR3 is made up of 15 amino acids. The V gene's germline CDR1 is SGHRS and CDR2 YFSETQ. The CDR3 coding sequence is TGCGCCAGCAGCCCGGGGGGCTCTGAATTCAATGAGCAGTTCTTC. Its translation is CASSPGGSEFNEQFF.

The chain recombines TRBV14 with TRBJ2-5; TRBD2 matches 7 bases. Per germline, CDR1 SGHDN and CDR2 FVKESK. With V trimmed by 0 bases and J by 9 bases, 13 bases remained unmatched. The CDR3 runs to 16 residues. CDR3: CASSQEESTAGISQYF. The CDR3 DNA reads TGTGCCAGCAGCCAAGAAGAGAGCACAGCGGGAATATCCCAGTACTTC.

This clone turned up a few times. V and J are TRBV5-1 and TRBJ1-5; 10 nucleotides agree with TRBD1. CDR3 length: 15 amino acids. Germline values: CDR1 SGHRS, CDR2 YFSETQ. The ends lost 5 bases at V and 5 bases at J; junction bases unmatched: 7. This CDR3 is CASSRDRGLDQPQHF. CDR3 DNA sequence: TGCGCCAGCAGTCGGGACAGGGGTCTCGATCAGCCCCAGCATTTT. Variable domain in full (rest from reference TRBV5-1 and TRBJ1-5): KAGVTQTPRYLIKTRGQQVTLSCSPISGHRSVSWYQQTPGQGLQFLFEYFSETQRNKGNFPGRFSGRQFSNSRSEMNVSTLELGDSALYLCASSRDRGLDQPQHFGDGTRLSIL.

The gene calls are TRBV19 and TRBJ1-2; perhaps TRBD1 as D (6 bases). Germline assignment: CDR1 LNHDA and CDR2 SQIVND (reference sequence). V gave up 3 bases and J gave up 2 bases, with 10 bases separating them. This CDR3 contains 14 residues. CDR3 loop: CASSIYRVNYGYTF. The CDR3 bases are TGTGCCAGTAGTATCTACAGGGTAAACTATGGCTACACCTTC.

The chain has TRBV4-1 and TRBJ2-3; D call uncertain. The V gene's germline CDR1 is MGHRA and CDR2 YSYEKL. Trimming cost V 1 base and J 5 bases, with 7 bases left between them. This CDR3 spans 13 amino acids. Here the CDR3 DNA reads TGCGCCAGCAGCCAAGTTCAGCGAGATACGCAGTATTTT. This gives the protein CASSQVQRDTQYF.

The V gene is TRBV7-2, the J gene TRBJ2-1; 12 bases fit TRBD2. This CDR3 comprises 14 residues. Germline V gene data show CDR1 as SGHTA and CDR2 as FQGNSA. V was clipped by 2 bases and J by 10 bases; unmatched bases: 3. CDR3 DNA: TGTGCCAGCAGCTTAACCGGACTAGCGGGAGAGCAGTTCTTC. Translation: CASSLTGLAGEQFF.

This chain links TRBV5-6 with TRBJ2-7; D is ambiguous. CDR3 length: 12 amino acids. V was pared by 2 bases and J by 5 bases, with 8 bases between. From germline, CDR1 is SGHDT and CDR2 YYEEEE. The CDR3 reads CASSLAPDEQYF. The DNA of the CDR3 is TGTGCCAGCAGCTTAGCCCCAGACGAGCAGTACTTC.

This chain uses TRBV6-5 with TRBJ1-1; D not certain. Germline V gene data show CDR1 as MNHEY and CDR2 as SVGAGI. V lost 4 bases and J lost 5, with 8 bases in between. CDR3 size: 12 residues. CDR3 protein: CASSSGMTEAFF. CDR3 bases: TGTGCCAGCAGTTCCGGGATGACTGAAGCTTTCTTT.

The V gene is TRBV7-2, the J gene TRBJ1-6, with a possible D match to TRBD1 (5 bases). This CDR3 is built from 14 residues. Trimming stripped 4 bases from V and 8 bases from J, with 12 bases between. Per germline, CDR1 SGHTA and CDR2 FQGNSA. The DNA of the CDR3 is TGTGCCAGCAGCTCAGCGGGGGTGCATTCACCCCTCCACTTT. Residues: CASSSAGVHSPLHF.

This chain connects TRBV18 to TRBJ2-1, with 10 bases fitting TRBD1. V shed 5 bases, J shed 3 bases, and the junction held 13 bases outside the gene matches. Germline V CDR1 and CDR2: KGHSH, LQKENI. The CDR3 totals 18 residues. Here the CDR3 DNA reads TGTGCCAGCTCATCGCGGGACAGGGGCCTCAGCCGCTACAATGAGCAGTTCTTC. Translated: CASSSRDRGLSRYNEQFF.

In its sample, this clone was seen once. The chain has TRBV19 and TRBJ1-5, with TRBD1 as a possible D gene (6 bases). CDR1 is LNHDA, CDR2 SQIVND, per germline (reference sequence). The CDR3 has 12 residues. V gave up 6 bases and J gave up 5 bases, with 8 bases separating them. CDR3 amino acids: CASRGADQPQHF. CDR3 nucleotide sequence: TGTGCCAGTAGGGGGGCAGATCAGCCCCAGCATTTT.

The V gene is TRBV4-2, the J gene TRBJ2-1, with 8 positions matching TRBD1. V gave up 6 bases and J gave up 7 bases; unmatched junction bases: 14. Germline V CDR1 and CDR2: LGHNA, YNFKEQ. The CDR3 consists of 16 residues. The CDR3 is CASSPTSGGRENEQFF. CDR3 bases: TGTGCCAGCAGTCCAACATCAGGGGGCCGGGAAAATGAGCAGTTCTTC.

The chain links TRBV18 to TRBJ1-2; D gene ambiguous. Per the germline V gene, CDR1 is KGHSH and CDR2 is LQKENI. Trimming took 3 bases from V and 0 from J, leaving 17 bases between them. CDR3 length: 17 residues. The CDR3 region is CASSPYAPDGSNYGYTF. In DNA form, the CDR3 reads TGTGCCAGCTCACCTTACGCGCCGGACGGATCTAACTATGGCTACACCTTC.

About this clone itself: Other DNA sequences in the same sample also yield this CDR3. The chain carries TRBV6-5 and TRBJ1-5; D ambiguous. Trimming removed 6 bases at V and 0 bases at J, with 12 bases between. Germline V gene sequence: CDR1 MNHEY, CDR2 SVGAGI. CDR3 length: 15 amino acids. The CDR3 loop reads CASRLTRDSNQPQHF. For the CDR3, the DNA is TGTGCCAGCAGGTTGACAAGGGATAGCAATCAGCCCCAGCATTTT.

This clone was picked up one time. J is TRBJ1-2 and V is TRBV10-3, with TRBD1 identical over 10 bases. Per the germline V gene, CDR1 is ENHRY and CDR2 is SYGVKD. This CDR3 is built from 13 residues. The J segment lost 6 bases and the V segment lost 5 bases, leaving 3 bases of the junction unmatched. The CDR3, as DNA: TGTGCCATCAGTCCCGGGACAGGGGATGGCTACACCTTC. Residues: CAISPGTGDGYTF.

This chain links TRBV5-1 with TRBJ2-5; TRBD2 aligns across 14 bases. The CDR3 covers 17 residues. The germline V gene encodes CDR1 SGHRS and CDR2 YFSETQ. Trimming at V came to 4 bases and at J to 4 bases, leaving 9 bases not matched to a gene. CDR3 amino acids: CASSPGLAGGVGETQYF. CDR3 DNA: TGCGCCAGCAGCCCAGGACTAGCGGGGGGTGTGGGAGAGACCCAGTACTTC.

The V call is TRBV6-6, the J call TRBJ1-1; 7 positions match TRBD1. With 11 bases clipped from V and 1 base from J, the junction kept 13 bases outside the gene matches. Germline assignment: CDR1 MNHNY and CDR2 SVGAGI (reference sequence). CDR3 length equals 15 residues. In nucleotides, the CDR3 is TGTGCCGCAATCCAAAAACGGACAGGGAACACTGAAGCTTTCTTT. This codes for CAAIQKRTGNTEAFF.

This clone has only one observation. V and J are TRBV9 and TRBJ2-1; a possible D gene is TRBD2 (6 bases). This CDR3 has 15 residues. Germline-derived CDR1 and CDR2 are SGDLS and YYNGEE. V was shortened by 6 bases and J by 5 bases, with 18 bases between the two germline ends. The CDR3 sequence: CASTVGGQYNNEQFF. As DNA, the CDR3 is TGTGCCAGCACCGTCGGGGGTCAGTACAACAATGAGCAGTTCTTC. The variable domain in full, completed from reference TRBV9 and TRBJ2-1, reads DSGVTQTPKHLITATGQRVTLRCSPRSGDLSVYWYQQSLDQGLQFLIQYYNGEERAKGNILERFSAQQFPDLHSELNLSSLELGDSALYFCASTVGGQYNNEQFFGPGTRLTVL.

This chain joins TRBV6-4 and TRBJ2-2; 8 nucleotides align to TRBD1. Trimming cost V 5 bases and J 0 bases; bases outside gene matches: 8. The CDR3 is 17 residues long. Germline-derived CDR1 and CDR2 are MRHNA and SNTAGT. CDR3 sequence: CASSRDSGQANTGELFF. CDR3 nucleotide sequence: TGTGCCAGCAGTCGGGACTCGGGACAGGCGAACACCGGGGAGCTGTTTTTT.

The chain combines TRBV19 with TRBJ1-1; D not resolved. CDR1 and CDR2 (germline): LNHDA, SQIVND (reference sequence). V dropped 5 bases and J dropped 1 base, with 14 bases sitting between them. This CDR3 has 15 residues. The CDR3: CASSLDRGENTEAFF. DNA for the CDR3: TGTGCCAGTAGTTTGGATCGTGGAGAGAACACTGAAGCTTTCTTT.

This chain connects TRBV5-6 to TRBJ2-3; D unclear. The CDR3 has 11 residues. Germline V gene data show CDR1 as SGHDT and CDR2 as YYEEEE. V was shortened by 4 bases and J by 5 bases, with 5 bases between the two germline ends. CDR3 sequence: CASSAEDTQYF. The CDR3 DNA sequence: TGTGCCAGCAGCGCAGAAGATACGCAGTATTTT.

CDR3 in amino acids: CASSGGNTNEKLFF. In nucleotides, the CDR3 is TGTGCCAGCAGCGGGGGGAACACTAATGAAAAACTGTTTTTT. The V call is TRBV9, the J call TRBJ1-4, with D possibly matching TRBD1 (5 bases). Germline values: CDR1 SGDLS, CDR2 YYNGEE. V was trimmed by 3 bases and J by 2 bases, leaving 8 bases between them. The CDR3 has 14 residues.